The 15 T cell receptor beta chains presented below share a single source sample, sequenced in a study of OX40 agonist ivuxolimab in advanced cancers. Repertoires were generated with immunoSEQ multiplex PCR, while TCRdb's copy carries only in-frame clones and drops some. The table includes tens of thousands of clones, around 90% detected once. The specimen was CD4+ or CD8+ T cells sorted from blood, collected in a trial of the OX40 agonist ivuxolimab. The receptors derive from an adult with an advanced solid tumor such as melanoma, head and neck, liver or kidney cancer.

This clone was seen a handful of times. The V gene is TRBV9, the J gene TRBJ1-3; D is ambiguous. The germline CDR1 and CDR2 sequences are SGDLS and YYNGEE. V was cut by 4 bases and J by 10 bases, with 12 bases left in between. CDR3 length equals 12 residues. The CDR3 is CASSPNAGTIYF. In DNA form, the CDR3 reads TGTGCCAGCAGCCCAAACGCCGGAACCATATATTTT.

The CDR3 sequence: CASSIIAGADGELFF. In DNA form, the CDR3 reads TGTGCCAGCAGCATAATAGCGGGAGCGGACGGGGAGCTGTTTTTT. This chain uses TRBV7-3 with TRBJ2-2, with 9 bases fitting TRBD2. The CDR3 spans 15 residues. Looked up from germline, CDR1 is SGHTA and CDR2 is FQGTGA. Trimming took 5 bases from V and 7 from J; bases not matched to a gene: 8.

Only a few counts were recorded for this clone. The CDR3 here is CASSKEAGQDTQYF. The CDR3 DNA reads as TGTGCCAGCAGCAAAGAAGCAGGGCAGGATACGCAGTATTTT. V gene TRBV21-1 combines with J gene TRBJ2-3; the DNA was not used to check the table's D call, TRBD1. TRBV21-1 is a listed pseudogene. This CDR3 is built from 14 residues.

The gene calls are TRBV5-5 and TRBJ2-2; 7 bases match TRBD1. With V trimmed by 0 bases and J by 3 bases, 2 bases remained unmatched. Germline V gene sequence: CDR1 SGHKS, CDR2 YYEKEE (reference sequence). This CDR3 is 15 amino acids long. In nucleotides, the CDR3 is TGTGCCAGCAGCTTGGCGGGACAGCACACCGGGGAGCTGTTTTTT. Residues: CASSLAGQHTGELFF. Combining the CDR3 with reference TRBV5-5 and TRBJ2-2 gives the whole variable domain DAGVTQSPTHLIKTRGQQVTLRCSPISGHKSVSWYQQVLGQGPQFIFQYYEKEERGRGNFPDRFSARQFPNYSSELNVNALLLGDSALYLCASSLAGQHTGELFFGEGSRLTVL.

V gene TRBV13 combines with J gene TRBJ2-1, with 13 nucleotides matching TRBD2. The CDR3 consists of 20 residues. The V gene end was trimmed by 4 bases and the J gene end by 2 bases; junction bases not matched to a gene: 14. The germline V gene encodes CDR1 PRHDT and CDR2 FYEKMQ (reference sequence). CDR3 in amino acids: CASSYPSGTSGMGPYNEQFF. CDR3 sequence (DNA): TGTGCCAGCAGCTACCCCTCCGGGACTAGCGGGATGGGACCCTACAATGAGCAGTTCTTC.

The chain employs TRBV25-1 and TRBJ2-1; possibly TRBD2 for D (6 bases). V was cut by 1 base and J by 6 bases, with 10 bases left in between. The CDR3 is made up of 14 amino acids. Germline lookup yields CDR1 MGHDK and CDR2 SYGVNS. CDR3 in amino acids: CASSESGGPNEQFF. The CDR3 nucleotides are TGTGCCAGCAGTGAATCCGGAGGGCCCAATGAGCAGTTCTTC.

This chain links TRBV15 with TRBJ1-1; 9 bases agree with TRBD1. Trimming took 5 bases from V and 0 from J; bases not matched to a gene: 7. In germline, CDR1 is LNHNV, CDR2 YYDKDF (reference sequence). The CDR3 sequence is 16 residues long. As DNA, the CDR3 is TGTGCCACCAGCGGGGACAGGGAGCTAATGAACACTGAAGCTTTCTTT. It codes for CATSGDRELMNTEAFF.

The genes are TRBV9 and TRBJ2-7; D possibly corresponds to TRBD2 (6 bases). The CDR3 spans 14 residues. Germline CDR1 reads SGDLS; CDR2 reads YYNGEE. V lost 9 bases and J lost 4, with 20 bases in between. The CDR3 region has the DNA TGTGCCATTAAGGGAGGCGGGGTGTTGTACGAGCAGTACTTC. This codes for CAIKGGGVLYEQYF.

The chain carries TRBV11-2 and TRBJ2-1; possibly TRBD1 for D (5 bases). The CDR3 is made up of 16 amino acids. In germline, CDR1 is SGHAT, CDR2 FQNNGV. V shed 6 bases and J shed 3 bases, with 18 bases lying between them. Here the CDR3 reads CASRLTDRDYYNEQFF. Written as DNA, the CDR3 is TGTGCCAGCAGGTTGACAGATAGGGATTACTACAATGAGCAGTTCTTC.

This sequence joins TRBV7-9 and TRBJ2-1; TRBD2 agrees at 13 bases. The CDR3 consists of 16 residues. Germline lookup yields CDR1 SEHNR and CDR2 FQNEAQ (reference sequence). V trimming: 3 bases; J trimming: 5 bases; junction bases outside the gene matches: 4. CDR3 protein: CASSFPGTSGDNEQFF. In nucleotides, the CDR3 is TGTGCCAGCAGCTTCCCCGGGACTAGCGGGGACAATGAGCAGTTCTTC.

In this sample, this clone turned up a few times. The chain employs TRBV7-9 and TRBJ1-2; 8 bases agree with TRBD1. Trimming took 4 bases from V and 6 from J; bases not matched to a gene: 7. The CDR3 has 14 residues. The germline V gene has CDR1 SEHNR and CDR2 FQNEAQ (reference sequence). As DNA, the CDR3 is TGTGCCAGCAGCTCCACGACAGGGGTGGATGGCTACACCTTC. This gives the protein CASSSTTGVDGYTF.

The V call is TRBV4-1, the J call TRBJ1-3; D remains ambiguous. The germline V gene has CDR1 MGHRA and CDR2 YSYEKL. This CDR3 has 13 amino acids. Deletions cut 5 bases from V and 1 base from J, with 6 bases between. The CDR3 region has the DNA TGCGCCAGCAGCGGCAGGTCTGGAAACACCATATATTTT. Amino acid sequence: CASSGRSGNTIYF.

J is TRBJ2-2 and V is TRBV12-5; maybe TRBD1 (5 bases). V was cut by 10 bases and J by 4 bases, with 13 bases left in between. Germline CDR1 and CDR2: LGHNT and FRNRAP. CDR3 length: 13 amino acids. The CDR3 DNA is TGTGCTACCTCCCAGGGATCCACCGGGGAGCTGTTTTTT. Its protein product is CATSQGSTGELFF.

This rearrangement joins TRBV9 to TRBJ2-2; 9 bases map to TRBD1. Losses at the gene ends were 4 bases for V and 1 base for J; bases not matched to a gene: 5. Germline-derived CDR1 and CDR2 are SGDLS and YYNGEE. CDR3 length: 16 residues. The CDR3, as DNA: TGTGCCAGCAGCCCCCCGGGACAGGGGAACACCGGGGAGCTGTTTTTT. It specifies CASSPPGQGNTGELFF.

Written as DNA, the CDR3 is TGTGCCAGCAGCCCTCCTCCTAGCGATCTCTCCTACAATGAGCAGTTCTTC. Translated: CASSPPPSDLSYNEQFF. The V gene is TRBV11-2, the J gene TRBJ2-1; weak D call: TRBD2 (6 bases). From germline, CDR1 is SGHAT and CDR2 FQNNGV. Trimming removed 5 bases at V and 0 bases at J, with 17 bases between. The CDR3 length is 17 residues.